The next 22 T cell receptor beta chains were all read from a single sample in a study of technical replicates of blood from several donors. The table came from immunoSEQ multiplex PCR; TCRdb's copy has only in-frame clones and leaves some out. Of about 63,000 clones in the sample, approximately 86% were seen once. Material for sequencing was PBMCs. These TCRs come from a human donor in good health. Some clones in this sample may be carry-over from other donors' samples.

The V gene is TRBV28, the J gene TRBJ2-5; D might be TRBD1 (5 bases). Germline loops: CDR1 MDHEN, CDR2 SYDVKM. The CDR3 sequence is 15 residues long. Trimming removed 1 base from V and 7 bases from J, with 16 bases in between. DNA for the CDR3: TGTGCCAGCAGTTTATCGCGGCAGGGAAGAGGGACCCAGTACTTC. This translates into CASSLSRQGRGTQYF.

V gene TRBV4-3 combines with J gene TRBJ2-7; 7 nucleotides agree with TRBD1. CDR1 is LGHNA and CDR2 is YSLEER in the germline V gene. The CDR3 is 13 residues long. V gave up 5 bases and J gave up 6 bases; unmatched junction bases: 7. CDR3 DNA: TGCGCCAGCAGCTTACAGACAGGGCTCGAGCAGTACTTC. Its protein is CASSLQTGLEQYF.

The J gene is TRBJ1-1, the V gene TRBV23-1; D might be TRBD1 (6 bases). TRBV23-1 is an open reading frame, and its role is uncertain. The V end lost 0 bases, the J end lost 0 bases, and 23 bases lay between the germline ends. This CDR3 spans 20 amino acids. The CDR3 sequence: CASSQSNAQGKFKMNTEAFF. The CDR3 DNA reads TGCGCCAGCAGTCAATCTAACGCCCAGGGGAAGTTTAAGATGAACACTGAAGCTTTCTTT.

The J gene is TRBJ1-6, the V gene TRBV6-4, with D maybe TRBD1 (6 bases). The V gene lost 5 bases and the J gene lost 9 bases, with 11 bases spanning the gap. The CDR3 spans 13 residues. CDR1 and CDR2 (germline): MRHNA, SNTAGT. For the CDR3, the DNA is TGTGCCAGCAGTCAGGGGATCAGTTCACCCCTCCACTTT. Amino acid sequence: CASSQGISSPLHF.

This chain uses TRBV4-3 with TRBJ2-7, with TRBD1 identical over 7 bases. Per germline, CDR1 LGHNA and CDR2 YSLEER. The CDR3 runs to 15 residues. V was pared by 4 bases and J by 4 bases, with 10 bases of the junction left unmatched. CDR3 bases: TGCGCCAGCAGCCGACTCGTAGGGGGCGCGTACGAGCAGTACTTC. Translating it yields CASSRLVGGAYEQYF.

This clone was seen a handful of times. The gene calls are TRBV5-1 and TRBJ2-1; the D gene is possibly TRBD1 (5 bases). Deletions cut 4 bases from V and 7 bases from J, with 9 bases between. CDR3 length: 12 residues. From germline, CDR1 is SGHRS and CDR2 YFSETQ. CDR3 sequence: CASSQGENEQFF. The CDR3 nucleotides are TGCGCCAGCAGCCAGGGTGAGAATGAGCAGTTCTTC.

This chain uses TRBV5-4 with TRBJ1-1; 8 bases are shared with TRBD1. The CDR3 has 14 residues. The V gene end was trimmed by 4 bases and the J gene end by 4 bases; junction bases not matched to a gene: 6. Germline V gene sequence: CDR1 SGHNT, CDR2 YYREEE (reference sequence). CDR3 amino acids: CASSPQGASTEAFF. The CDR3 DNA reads TGTGCCAGCAGCCCGCAGGGGGCAAGCACTGAAGCTTTCTTT. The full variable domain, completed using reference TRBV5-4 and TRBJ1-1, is ETGVTQSPTHLIKTRGQQVTLRCSSQSGHNTVSWYQQALGQGPQFIFQYYREEENGRGNFPPRFSGLQFPNYSSELNVNALELDDSALYLCASSPQGASTEAFFGQGTRLTVV.

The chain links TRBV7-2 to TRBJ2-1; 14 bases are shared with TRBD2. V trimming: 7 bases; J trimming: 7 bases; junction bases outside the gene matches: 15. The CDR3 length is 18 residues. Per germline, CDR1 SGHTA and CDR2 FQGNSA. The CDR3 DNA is TGTGCCAGCACCTTGTGGACTAGCGGGGGGACCAGGGGTAATGAGCAGTTCTTC. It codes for CASTLWTSGGTRGNEQFF.

CDR3 sequence (DNA): TGTGCCAGCTCACCAATAACACCGGAAGCTTTCTTT. Translation gives CASSPITPEAFF. The J gene is TRBJ1-1, the V gene TRBV18; D gene ambiguous. Germline CDR1 is KGHSH and CDR2 is LQKENI. The CDR3 is 12 amino acids. The ends were cut back, 2 bases at V and 8 bases at J, with 9 bases in the middle.

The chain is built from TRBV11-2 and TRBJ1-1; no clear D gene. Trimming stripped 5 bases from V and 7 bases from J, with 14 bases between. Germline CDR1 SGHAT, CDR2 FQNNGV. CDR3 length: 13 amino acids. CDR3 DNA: TGTGCCAGCAGCCATAAGCGTAGTATTGAAGCTTTCTTT. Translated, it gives CASSHKRSIEAFF.

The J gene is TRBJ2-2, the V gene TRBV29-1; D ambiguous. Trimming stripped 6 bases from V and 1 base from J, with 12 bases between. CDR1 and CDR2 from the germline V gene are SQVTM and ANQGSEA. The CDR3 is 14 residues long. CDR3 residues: CSVSNTVNTGELFF. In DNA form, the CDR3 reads TGCAGCGTATCCAACACCGTGAACACCGGGGAGCTGTTTTTT.

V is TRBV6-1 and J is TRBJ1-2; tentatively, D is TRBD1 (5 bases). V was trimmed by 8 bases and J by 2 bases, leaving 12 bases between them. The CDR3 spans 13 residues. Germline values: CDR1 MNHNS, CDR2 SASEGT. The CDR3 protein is CASGGSFNYGYTF. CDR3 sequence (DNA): TGTGCCAGCGGGGGGTCCTTCAACTATGGCTACACCTTC.

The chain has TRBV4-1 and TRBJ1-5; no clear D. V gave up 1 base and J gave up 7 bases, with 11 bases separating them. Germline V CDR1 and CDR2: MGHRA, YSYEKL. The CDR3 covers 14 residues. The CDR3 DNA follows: TGCGCCAGCAGCCAAGGAGTACTCGGGCAGCCCCAGCATTTT. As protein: CASSQGVLGQPQHF.

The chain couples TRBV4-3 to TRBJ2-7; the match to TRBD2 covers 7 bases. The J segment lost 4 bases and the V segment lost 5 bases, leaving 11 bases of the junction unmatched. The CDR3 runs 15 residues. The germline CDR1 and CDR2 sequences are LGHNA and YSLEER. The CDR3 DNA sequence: TGCGCCAGCAGCTTCAGGCTAGCGGTTACATACGAGCAGTACTTC. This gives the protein CASSFRLAVTYEQYF.

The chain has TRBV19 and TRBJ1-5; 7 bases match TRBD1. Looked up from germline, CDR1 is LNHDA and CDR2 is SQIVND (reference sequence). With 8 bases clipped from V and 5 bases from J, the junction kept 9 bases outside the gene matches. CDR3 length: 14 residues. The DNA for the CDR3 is TGTGCCAGTCGGTTAACAGGGGATCATCAGCCCCAGCATTTT. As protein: CASRLTGDHQPQHF.

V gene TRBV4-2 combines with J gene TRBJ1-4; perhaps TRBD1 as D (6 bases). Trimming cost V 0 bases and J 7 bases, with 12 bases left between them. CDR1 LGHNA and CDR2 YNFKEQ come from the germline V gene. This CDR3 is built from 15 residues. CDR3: CASSQETGGSEKLFF. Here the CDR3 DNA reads TGTGCCAGCAGCCAAGAAACGGGGGGCAGTGAAAAACTGTTTTTT.

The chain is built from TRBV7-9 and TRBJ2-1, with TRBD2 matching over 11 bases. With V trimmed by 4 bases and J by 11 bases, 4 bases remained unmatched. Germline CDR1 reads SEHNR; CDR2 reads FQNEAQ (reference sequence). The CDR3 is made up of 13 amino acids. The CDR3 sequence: CASSSLAGVKQFF. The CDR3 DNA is TGTGCCAGCAGCTCACTAGCGGGGGTAAAGCAGTTCTTC.

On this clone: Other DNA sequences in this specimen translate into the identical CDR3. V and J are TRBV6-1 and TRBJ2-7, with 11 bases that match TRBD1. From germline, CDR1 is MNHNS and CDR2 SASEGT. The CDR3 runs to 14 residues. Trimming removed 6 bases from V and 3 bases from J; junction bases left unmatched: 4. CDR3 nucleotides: TGTGCCAGCAGGGGGGACAGGGGGGGCTACGAGCAGTACTTC. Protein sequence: CASRGDRGGYEQYF.

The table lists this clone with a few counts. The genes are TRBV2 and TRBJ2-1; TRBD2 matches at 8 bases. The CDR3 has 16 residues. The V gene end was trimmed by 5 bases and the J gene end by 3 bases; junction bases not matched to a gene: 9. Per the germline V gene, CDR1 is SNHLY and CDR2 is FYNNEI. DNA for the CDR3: TGTGCCAGCAGTTTGTTTAGCGGGACCAACTACAATGAGCAGTTCTTC. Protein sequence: CASSLFSGTNYNEQFF.

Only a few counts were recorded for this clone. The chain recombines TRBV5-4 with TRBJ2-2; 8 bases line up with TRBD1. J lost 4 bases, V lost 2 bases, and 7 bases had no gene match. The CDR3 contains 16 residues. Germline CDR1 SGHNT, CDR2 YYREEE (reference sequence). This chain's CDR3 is CASSFLQGVGTGELFF. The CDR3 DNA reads TGTGCCAGCAGCTTCCTACAGGGGGTGGGCACCGGGGAGCTGTTTTTT.

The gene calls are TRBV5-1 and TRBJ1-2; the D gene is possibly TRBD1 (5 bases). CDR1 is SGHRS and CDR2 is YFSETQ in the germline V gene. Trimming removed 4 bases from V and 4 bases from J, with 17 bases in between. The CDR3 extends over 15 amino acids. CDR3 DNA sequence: TGCGCCAGCAGCGGGACCGCCGGGGGAGCCTATGGCTACACCTTC. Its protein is CASSGTAGGAYGYTF.

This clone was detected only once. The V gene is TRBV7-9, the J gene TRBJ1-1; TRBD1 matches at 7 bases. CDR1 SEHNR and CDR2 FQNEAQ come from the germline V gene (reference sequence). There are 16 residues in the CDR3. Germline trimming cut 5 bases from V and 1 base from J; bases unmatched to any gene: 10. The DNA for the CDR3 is TGTGCCAGCAGCCCTAGAGGGGGCGCGCGGAACACTGAAGCTTTCTTT. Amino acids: CASSPRGGARNTEAFF.